This T cell receptor beta chain was found in a study of OX40 agonist ivuxolimab in advanced cancers. Only in-frame clones appear in the TCRdb table, and some are missing; sequencing was by immunoSEQ multiplex PCR. The table has over 80,000 clones, roughly nine tenths seen once. Germline assignment: CDR1 MGHDK and CDR2 SYGVNS. V was clipped by 8 bases and J by 13 bases; unmatched bases: 4. The CDR3 covers 12 residues. The chain couples TRBV25-1 to TRBJ2-1; the match to TRBD2 covers 14 bases. The sequence was collected from an adult with an advanced solid tumor such as melanoma, head and neck, liver or kidney cancer. The sequencing here drew on CD4+ or CD8+ T cells sorted from blood, taken in a trial of the OX40 agonist ivuxolimab. The CDR3 loop is CASAGTSGGQFF. DNA of the CDR3: TGTGCCAGCGCCGGGACTAGCGGGGGACAGTTCTTC. Full variable domain (outside the CDR3, taken from reference TRBV25-1 and TRBJ2-1): EADIYQTPRYLVIGTGKKITLECSQTMGHDKMYWYQQDPGMELHLIHYSYGVNSTEKGDLSSESTVSRIRTEHFPLTLESARPSHTSQYLCASAGTSGGQFFGPGTRLTVL.